Following are 18 T cell receptor beta chains from one sample sequenced in a study of blood T cells in healthy people across ages. A J-beta primer mix and a sample-barcoded 5' primer were used in a second PCR of roughly 6 to 11 cycles. TCRdb passed the 5' RACE reads through MiXCR, listing each CDR3 protein once. The sample contains about 650,000 distinct CDR3 sequences, 32% of which appear only once. The sample consisted of blood. These TCRs come from a woman aged 80 or over in good health.

On this clonotype: This may arise from a read error, as a much more abundant clone is one base away. This chain joins TRBV7-2 and TRBJ2-7; the D is unclear. V lost 8 bases to trimming and J lost 2 bases, with 13 bases between them. The CDR3 consists of 13 residues. Germline values: CDR1 SGHTA, CDR2 FQGNSA. The CDR3 nucleotides are TGTGCCAGCGGGAAGGCTTACACCTACGAGCAGTACGTC. It translates to CASGKAYTYEQYV.

This clonotype has ten or more counts. The chain has TRBV25-1 and TRBJ2-2; 10 nucleotides line up with TRBD1. This CDR3 has 14 amino acids. CDR1 is MGHDK, CDR2 SYGVNS, per germline. The ends lost 8 bases at V and 7 bases at J; junction bases unmatched: 7. The CDR3 loop reads CASGDRGKVGELFF. The CDR3 DNA follows: TGTGCCAGCGGGGACAGGGGAAAGGTCGGGGAGCTGTTTTTT.

This clonotype was seen more than once but under ten times. The CDR3 protein is CAWSAVGSGANVLTF. In DNA, the CDR3 is TGTGCCTGGAGTGCGGTGGGCTCTGGGGCCAACGTCCTGACTTTC. This chain connects TRBV30 to TRBJ2-6; no clear D gene. CDR3 length: 15 amino acids. The V gene lost 1 base and the J gene lost 0 bases, with 7 bases spanning the gap. The germline CDR1 and CDR2 sequences are GTSNPN and SVGIG (reference sequence).

The chain couples TRBV20-1 to TRBJ2-1; D perhaps matches TRBD2 (5 bases). The CDR3 runs to 16 residues. V dropped 5 bases and J dropped 2 bases, with 19 bases sitting between them. CDR1 DFQATT and CDR2 SNEGSKA come from the germline V gene (reference sequence). The CDR3 loop reads CSALAVVGDPYNEQFF. The CDR3 region has the DNA TGCAGTGCTCTTGCTGTAGTGGGAGATCCCTACAATGAGCAGTTCTTC.

This clonotype was counted at least ten times. CDR3 DNA: TGTGCCAGCAGCACGGCGGCTAGCGACTTCCCCCGAGGTACAGATACGCAGTATTTT. Amino acid sequence: CASSTAASDFPRGTDTQYF. The rearrangement joins TRBV7-2 to TRBJ2-3, with a weak D call TRBD2 (6 bases). The ends were cut back, 5 bases at V and 3 bases at J, with 27 bases in the middle. This CDR3 spans 19 amino acids. The germline V gene has CDR1 SGHTA and CDR2 FQGNSA.

This clonotype was seen at least ten times. This chain joins TRBV10-3 and TRBJ2-2; 9 bases map to TRBD1. Losses at the gene ends were 6 bases for V and 4 bases for J; bases not matched to a gene: 12. The CDR3 covers 17 residues. Germline CDR1 is ENHRY and CDR2 is SYGVKD. The CDR3 loop reads CAISTPPGQGGTGELFF. Here the CDR3 DNA reads TGTGCCATCAGCACACCTCCGGGACAGGGCGGCACCGGGGAGCTGTTTTTT.

The CDR3 reads CSARDDRASGGGGTQYF. The CDR3 DNA sequence: TGCAGTGCTAGAGATGATAGGGCGAGCGGGGGGGGTGGTACGCAGTATTTT. The rearrangement links TRBV20-1 to TRBJ2-3, with 10 positions matching TRBD2. Germline V gives CDR1 DFQATT, CDR2 SNEGSKA (reference sequence). The CDR3 length is 17 residues. With V trimmed by 0 bases and J by 8 bases, 14 bases remained unmatched.

The chain employs TRBV27 and TRBJ1-3; a possible D gene is TRBD1 (5 bases). This CDR3 comprises 15 residues. CDR1 MNHEY and CDR2 SMNVEV come from the germline V gene (reference sequence). The V end lost 5 bases, the J end lost 0 bases, and 11 bases lay between the germline ends. CDR3 in amino acids: CASSLQGYSGNTIYF. DNA for the CDR3: TGTGCCAGCAGTCTCCAGGGTTACTCTGGAAACACCATATATTTT.

This clonotype was seen ten or more times. The CDR3 reads CAWSSASGDTQYF. In DNA, the CDR3 is TGTGCCTGGAGTAGTGCTAGCGGAGATACGCAGTATTTT. V gene TRBV30 combines with J gene TRBJ2-3; 7 bases line up with TRBD2. The CDR3 contains 13 residues. V gave up 2 bases and J gave up 5 bases; unmatched junction bases: 4. Germline V gene lookup returns CDR1 GTSNPN and CDR2 SVGIG (reference sequence).

This clonotype appeared many times. V usage is TRBV20-1 and J usage is TRBJ2-5; 8 nucleotides align to TRBD2. The germline CDR1 and CDR2 sequences are DFQATT and SNEGSKA (reference sequence). The trim removed 2 bases at V and 2 bases at J, leaving 4 bases unmatched. The CDR3 runs to 14 residues. The CDR3 sequence: CSARIAGRQETQYF. CDR3 sequence (DNA): TGCAGTGCTAGAATAGCGGGACGTCAAGAGACCCAGTACTTC.

This chain uses TRBV7-2 with TRBJ2-1, with D uncertain. This CDR3 has 13 amino acids. Germline V gene sequence: CDR1 SGHTA, CDR2 FQGNSA. Deletions cut 3 bases from V and 6 bases from J, with 9 bases between. The chain's CDR3 is CASSFFTGNEQFF. Here the CDR3 DNA reads TGTGCCAGCAGCTTCTTTACGGGCAATGAGCAGTTCTTC.

This clonotype was counted at least ten times. V usage is TRBV4-2 and J usage is TRBJ2-5; D uncertain. The V gene's germline CDR1 is LGHNA and CDR2 YNFKEQ. CDR3 length: 16 amino acids. Trimming removed 1 base from V and 3 bases from J, with 15 bases in between. DNA for the CDR3: TGTGCCAGCAGCCAAGGTTTAGGTCGCACGGAAGAGACCCAGTACTTC. The encoded protein is CASSQGLGRTEETQYF.

The genes are TRBV5-1 and TRBJ1-1; a weak D match, TRBD1 (6 bases). The CDR3 runs to 15 residues. V was shortened by 0 bases and J by 0 bases, with 9 bases between the two germline ends. Germline loops: CDR1 SGHRS, CDR2 YFSETQ. The CDR3, as DNA: TGCGCCAGCAGCTTGGCAAAGGGGGTGAACACTGAAGCTTTCTTT. This gives the protein CASSLAKGVNTEAFF.

In this sample, this clonotype turned up many times. This chain joins TRBV4-1 and TRBJ1-2; 9 positions match TRBD1. This CDR3 has 14 amino acids. V dropped 4 bases and J dropped 4; count of bases not matched to a gene: 4. Per the germline V gene, CDR1 is MGHRA and CDR2 is YSYEKL. This CDR3 is CASSRGTGSYGYTF. The CDR3 DNA follows: TGCGCCAGCAGCCGAGGGACAGGGAGCTATGGCTACACCTTC.

This chain links TRBV11-3 with TRBJ2-2; either TRBD1 or TRBD2 may supply D (5 bases each). CDR3 length: 16 amino acids. The V gene's germline CDR1 is SGHNT and CDR2 YENEEA. Between the trimmed V and J ends, which lost 5 bases and 3 bases, there was a span of 16 bases. CDR3 protein: CASSPPEGTDTGELFF. CDR3 in DNA: TGTGCCAGCAGCCCCCCCGAGGGGACGGACACCGGGGAGCTGTTTTTT.

The chain combines TRBV19 with TRBJ2-4, with D perhaps matching TRBD1 (5 bases). The V gene lost 11 bases and the J gene lost 9 bases, with 17 bases spanning the gap. CDR1 is LNHDA, CDR2 SQIVND, per germline (reference sequence). This CDR3 contains 12 residues. The CDR3 DNA is TGTGCCGCCCAGGGTCATGTGGGCATTCAGTACTTC. Translation: CAAQGHVGIQYF. Full variable domain (missing parts from reference TRBV19 and TRBJ2-4): DGGITQSPKYLFRKEGQNVTLSCEQNLNHDAMYWYRQDPGQGLRLIYYSQIVNDFQKGDIAEGYSVSREKKESFPLTVTSAQKNPTAFYLCAAQGHVGIQYFGAGTRLSVL.

The V gene is TRBV7-9, the J gene TRBJ1-1, with D maybe TRBD1 (6 bases). Deletions cut 3 bases from V and 5 bases from J, with 10 bases between. CDR3 size: 13 residues. Germline CDR1 is SEHNR and CDR2 is FQNEAQ (reference sequence). CDR3 sequence (DNA): TGTGCCAGCAGCTTCTCAGGGGATACTGAAGCTTTCTTT. Translation gives CASSFSGDTEAFF. Filled out from reference TRBV7-9 and TRBJ1-1, the complete variable domain reads DTGVSQNPRHKITKRGQNVTFRCDPISEHNRLYWYRQTLGQGPEFLTYFQNEAQLEKSRLLSDRFSAERPKGSFSTLEIQRTEQGDSAMYLCASSFSGDTEAFFGQGTRLTVV.

The V call is TRBV9, the J call TRBJ2-2; 9 bases align to TRBD1. Trimming removed 3 bases from V and 5 bases from J; junction bases left unmatched: 5. Germline V gene data show CDR1 as SGDLS and CDR2 as YYNGEE. CDR3 length: 15 amino acids. The CDR3 loop reads CASSGYRGLTGELFF. CDR3 nucleotide sequence: TGTGCCAGCAGCGGATACAGGGGGCTTACCGGGGAGCTGTTTTTT.